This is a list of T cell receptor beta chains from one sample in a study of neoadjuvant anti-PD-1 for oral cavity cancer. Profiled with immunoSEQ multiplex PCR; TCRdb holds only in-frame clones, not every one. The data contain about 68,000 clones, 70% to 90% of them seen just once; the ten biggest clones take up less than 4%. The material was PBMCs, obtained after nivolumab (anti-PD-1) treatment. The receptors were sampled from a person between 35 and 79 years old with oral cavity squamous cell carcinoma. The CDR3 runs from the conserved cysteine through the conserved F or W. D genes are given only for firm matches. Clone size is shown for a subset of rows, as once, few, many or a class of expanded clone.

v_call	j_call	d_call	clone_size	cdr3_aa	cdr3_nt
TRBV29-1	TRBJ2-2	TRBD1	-	CSVGGQGHTGELFF	TGCAGCGTTGGTGGACAGGGGCACACCGGGGAGCTGTTTTTT
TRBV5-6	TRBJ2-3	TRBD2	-	CASSLGGRSTDTQYF	TGTGCCAGCAGCTTGGGCGGGAGGAGCACAGATACGCAGTATTTT
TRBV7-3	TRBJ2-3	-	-	CASSSQTSDTQYF	TGTGCCAGCAGCTCTCAGACTAGTGATACGCAGTATTTT
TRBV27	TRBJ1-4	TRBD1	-	CASSAQGGEKLFF	TGTGCCAGCAGTGCACAGGGGGGGGAAAAACTGTTTTTT
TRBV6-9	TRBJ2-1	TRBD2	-	CASSLGLAGYNEQFF	TGTGCCAGCAGTTTGGGACTAGCGGGCTACAATGAGCAGTTCTTC
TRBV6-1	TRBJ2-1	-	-	CASIPDYFGEQFF	TGTGCCAGCATTCCGGACTACTTCGGTGAGCAGTTCTTC
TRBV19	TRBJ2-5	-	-	CASTQRDQETQYF	TGTGCCAGTACCCAGAGAGATCAAGAGACCCAGTACTTC
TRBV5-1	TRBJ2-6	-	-	CASREGSGANVLTF	TGCGCCAGCAGGGAGGGCTCCGGGGCCAACGTCCTGACTTTC
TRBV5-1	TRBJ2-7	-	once	CASSLVRDTHEQYF	TGCGCCAGCAGCTTGGTTCGGGATACCCACGAGCAGTACTTC
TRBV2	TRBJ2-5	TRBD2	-	CASSVALAEETQYF	TGTGCCAGCAGTGTGGCGCTAGCGGAAGAGACCCAGTACTTC
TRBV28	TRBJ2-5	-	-	CASNQGTQETQYF	TGTGCCAGCAACCAGGGGACTCAAGAGACCCAGTACTTC
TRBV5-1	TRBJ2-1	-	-	CASSPGSGTNEQFF	TGCGCCAGCAGCCCCGGGTCCGGAACGAATGAGCAGTTCTTC
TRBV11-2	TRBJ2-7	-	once	CACRALASSYEQYF	TGTGCCTGCCGGGCCCTTGCGAGCTCCTACGAGCAGTACTTC
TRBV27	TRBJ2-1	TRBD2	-	CASSKTGTSGREYYNEQFF	TGTGCCAGCAGCAAGACCGGGACTAGCGGGAGGGAATACTACAATGAGCAGTTCTTC
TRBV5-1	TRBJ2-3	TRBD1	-	CASSVGQGAGDTQYF	TGCGCCAGCAGCGTGGGACAGGGGGCTGGAGATACGCAGTATTTT
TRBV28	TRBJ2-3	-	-	CASRSLRWGSVGTDTQYF	TGTGCCAGCAGGTCGCTAAGATGGGGGTCGGTTGGCACAGATACGCAGTATTTT
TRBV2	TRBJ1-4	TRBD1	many	CASSETGWEKLFF	TGTGCCAGCAGTGAGACAGGGTGGGAAAAACTGTTTTTT
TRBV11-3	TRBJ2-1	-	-	CASSLRHNNEQFF	TGTGCCAGCAGCTTGCGACATAACAATGAGCAGTTCTTC
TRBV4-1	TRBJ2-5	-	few	CASSPTRQETQYF	TGCGCCAGCAGTCCGACACGACAAGAGACCCAGTACTTC
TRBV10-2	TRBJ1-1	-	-	CASSGERTEAFF	TGCGCCAGCAGTGGGGAAAGGACTGAAGCTTTCTTT
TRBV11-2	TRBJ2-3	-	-	CASSLGRVNTQYF	TGTGCCAGCAGCTTAGGCAGAGTAAATACGCAGTATTTT
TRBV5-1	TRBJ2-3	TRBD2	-	CASSFSAGVTDTQYF	TGCGCCAGCAGCTTTTCAGCGGGAGTCACAGATACGCAGTATTTT
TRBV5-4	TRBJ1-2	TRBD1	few	CASSPRDSNTYGYTF	TGTGCCAGCAGCCCCCGGGACAGTAACACCTATGGCTACACCTTC